The sample holds a few counts of the clone carrying this T cell receptor beta chain. The data were obtained in a study of blood T cells in healthy people across ages. Each sample used at least 6.5 million PBMCs. The CDR3 length is 14 residues. The germline CDR1 and CDR2 sequences are DFQATT and SNEGSKA (reference sequence). Trimming took 4 bases from V and 0 from J, leaving 9 bases between them. A second roughly 6 to 11 cycle PCR used barcoded and J-beta primers. TCRdb ran MiXCR on the 5' RACE reads and lists one entry per CDR3 protein. The sample includes approximately 1.5 million distinct CDR3 sequences, under 55% of them seen just once.

What was sequenced was blood. The chain has TRBV20-1 and TRBJ1-4, with D unclear. This clonotype was sampled from a woman aged 18 to 35 in good health. The CDR3 DNA reads TGCAGTGCTACCCGAGGATCAACTAATGAAAAACTGTTTTTT. Residues: CSATRGSTNEKLFF.